This T cell receptor (beta chain) was sequenced during a study of glioma-infiltrating T cells after dendritic cell vaccination. The V end was cut by 1 base, the J end by 8 bases, with 11 bases between. CDR1 is SNHLY and CDR2 is FYNNEI in the germline V gene. The CDR3 has 13 residues. Time point of the sample: after dendritic cell vaccination, including at tumor progression/relapse. Measured with immunoSEQ multiplex PCR; TCRdb has only the in-frame clones, and not every one. The profile shows 100,000 to 120,000 clones, 90% of them singletons. The material was blood, obtained after dendritic cell vaccination. This TCR was sampled from a human donor with glioblastoma. The genes are TRBV2 and TRBJ1-2; unclear D gene. CDR3 protein: CASSEVLRQGYTF. CDR3 DNA sequence: TGTGCCAGCAGTGAAGTACTTCGCCAAGGCTACACCTTC.